This TCR beta chain was observed in a study of control samples from healthy donors and cancer patients. The protocol was immunoSEQ multiplex PCR, while the TCRdb copy is restricted to in-frame clones and leaves out a portion. The repertoire consists of more than 90,000 clones, with roughly 89% occurring once and the leading ten covering under 10%. Losses at the gene ends were 4 bases for V and 1 base for J; bases not matched to a gene: 3. There are 16 residues in the CDR3. From germline, CDR1 is SGHVS and CDR2 FNYEAQ. Sequencing was carried out using blood. The receptor was isolated from a man aged 30 to 39 in good health. This sequence joins TRBV7-6 and TRBJ1-5, with 11 bases identical to TRBD1. Here the CDR3 reads CASSSGQGGSNQPQHF. CDR3 DNA: TGTGCCAGCAGCTCGGGACAGGGGGGAAGCAATCAGCCCCAGCATTTT. Looking up the rest from reference TRBV7-6 and TRBJ1-5 gives the full variable domain: GAGVSQSPRYKVTKRGQDVALRCDPISGHVSLYWYRQALGQGPEFLTYFNYEAQQDKSGLPNDRFSAERPEGSISTLTIQRTEQRDSAMYRCASSSGQGGSNQPQHFGDGTRLSIL.